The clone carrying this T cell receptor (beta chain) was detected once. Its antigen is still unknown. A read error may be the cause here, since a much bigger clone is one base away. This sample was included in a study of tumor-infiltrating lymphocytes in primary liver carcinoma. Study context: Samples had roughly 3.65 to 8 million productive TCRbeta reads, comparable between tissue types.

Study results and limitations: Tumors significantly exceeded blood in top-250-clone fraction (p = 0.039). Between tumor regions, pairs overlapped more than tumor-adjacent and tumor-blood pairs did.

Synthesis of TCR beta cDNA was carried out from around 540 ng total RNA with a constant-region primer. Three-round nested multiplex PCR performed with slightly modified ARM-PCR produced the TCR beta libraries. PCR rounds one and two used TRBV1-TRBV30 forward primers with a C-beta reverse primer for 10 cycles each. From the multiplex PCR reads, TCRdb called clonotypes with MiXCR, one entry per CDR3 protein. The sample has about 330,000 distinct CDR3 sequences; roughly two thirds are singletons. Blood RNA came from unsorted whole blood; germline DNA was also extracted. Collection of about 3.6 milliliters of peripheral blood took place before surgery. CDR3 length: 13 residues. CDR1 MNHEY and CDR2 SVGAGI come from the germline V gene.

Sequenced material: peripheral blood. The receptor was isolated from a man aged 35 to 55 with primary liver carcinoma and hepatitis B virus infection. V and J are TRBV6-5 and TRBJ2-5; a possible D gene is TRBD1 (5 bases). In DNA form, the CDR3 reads TGTACCAGCAGTTTAGGGGTTCGGGAGACCCAGTACTTC. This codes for CTSSLGVRETQYF.